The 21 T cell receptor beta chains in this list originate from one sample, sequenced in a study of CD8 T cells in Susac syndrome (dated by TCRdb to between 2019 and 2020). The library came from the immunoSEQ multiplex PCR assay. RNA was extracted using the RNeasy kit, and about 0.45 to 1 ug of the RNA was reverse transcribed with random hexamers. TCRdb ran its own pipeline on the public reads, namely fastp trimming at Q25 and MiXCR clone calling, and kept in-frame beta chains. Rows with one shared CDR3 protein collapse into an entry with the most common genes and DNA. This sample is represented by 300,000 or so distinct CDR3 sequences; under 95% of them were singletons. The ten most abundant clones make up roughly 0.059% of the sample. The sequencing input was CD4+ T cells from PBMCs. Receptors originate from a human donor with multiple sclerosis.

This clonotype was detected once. CDR3 region: CASSAMGTGDGYTF. CDR3 nucleotides: TGTGCCAGCAGTGCAATGGGGACAGGGGATGGCTACACCTTC. The V gene is TRBV2, the J gene TRBJ1-2; 10 bases line up with TRBD1. With 4 bases clipped from V and 6 bases from J, the junction kept 5 bases outside the gene matches. The CDR3 runs 14 residues. The germline V gene has CDR1 SNHLY and CDR2 FYNNEI.

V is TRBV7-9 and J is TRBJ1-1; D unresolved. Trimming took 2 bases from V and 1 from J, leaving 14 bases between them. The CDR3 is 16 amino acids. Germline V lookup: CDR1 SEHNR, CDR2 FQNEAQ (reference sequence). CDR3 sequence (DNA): TGTGCCAGCAGCTTACATAGTCTGGGAGGGAACACTGAAGCTTTCTTT. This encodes CASSLHSLGGNTEAFF.

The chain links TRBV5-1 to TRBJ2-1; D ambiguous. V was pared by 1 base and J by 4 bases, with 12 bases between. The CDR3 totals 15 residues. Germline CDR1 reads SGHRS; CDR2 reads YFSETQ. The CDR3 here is CASSLSRTDYNEQFF. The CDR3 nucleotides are TGCGCCAGCAGCTTGTCCCGGACGGATTACAATGAGCAGTTCTTC.

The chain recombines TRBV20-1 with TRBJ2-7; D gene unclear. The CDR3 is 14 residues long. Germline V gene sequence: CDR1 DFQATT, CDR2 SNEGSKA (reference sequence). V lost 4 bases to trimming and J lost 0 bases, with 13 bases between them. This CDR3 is CSAKAKSYSYEQYF. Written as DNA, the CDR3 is TGCAGTGCTAAGGCGAAGTCTTACTCCTACGAGCAGTACTTC.

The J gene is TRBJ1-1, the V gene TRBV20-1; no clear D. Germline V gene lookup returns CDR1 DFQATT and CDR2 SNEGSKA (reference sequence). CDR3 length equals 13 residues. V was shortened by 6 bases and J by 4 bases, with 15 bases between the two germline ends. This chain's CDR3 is CSASEDSRTEAFF. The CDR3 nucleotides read TGCAGTGCCAGTGAGGACTCCCGCACTGAAGCTTTCTTT.

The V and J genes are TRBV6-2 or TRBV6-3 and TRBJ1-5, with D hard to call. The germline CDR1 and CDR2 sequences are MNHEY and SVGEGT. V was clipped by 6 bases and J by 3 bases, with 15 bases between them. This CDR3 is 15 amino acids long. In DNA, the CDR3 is TGTGCCAGCAGACCTTTACGGGCTCCCAATCAGCCCCAGCATTTT. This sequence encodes CASRPLRAPNQPQHF.

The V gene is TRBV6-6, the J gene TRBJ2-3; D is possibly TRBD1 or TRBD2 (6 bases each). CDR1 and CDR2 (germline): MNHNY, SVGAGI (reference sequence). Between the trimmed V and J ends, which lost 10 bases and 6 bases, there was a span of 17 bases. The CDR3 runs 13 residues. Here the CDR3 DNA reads TGTGCCACCAAACCCGGGGGCGGGGATACGCAGTATTTT. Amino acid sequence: CATKPGGGDTQYF.

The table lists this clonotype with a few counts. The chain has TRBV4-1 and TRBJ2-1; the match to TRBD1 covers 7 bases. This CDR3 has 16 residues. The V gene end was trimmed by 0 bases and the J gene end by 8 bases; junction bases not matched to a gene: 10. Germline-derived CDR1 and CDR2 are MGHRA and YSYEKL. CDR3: CASSQDTALDRDEQFF. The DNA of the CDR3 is TGCGCCAGCAGCCAAGATACGGCCCTTGACAGGGATGAGCAGTTCTTC.

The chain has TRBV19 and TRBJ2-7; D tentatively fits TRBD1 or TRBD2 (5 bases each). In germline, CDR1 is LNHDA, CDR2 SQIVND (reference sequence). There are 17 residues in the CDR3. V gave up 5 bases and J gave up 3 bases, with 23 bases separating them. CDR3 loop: CASSSQLTRDGGYEQYF. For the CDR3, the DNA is TGTGCCAGTAGTTCCCAGCTAACCCGGGATGGGGGCTACGAGCAGTACTTC. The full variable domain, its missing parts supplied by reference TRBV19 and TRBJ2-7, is DGGITQSPKYLFRKEGQNVTLSCEQNLNHDAMYWYRQDPGQGLRLIYYSQIVNDFQKGDIAEGYSVSREKKESFPLTVTSAQKNPTAFYLCASSSQLTRDGGYEQYFGPGTRLTVT.

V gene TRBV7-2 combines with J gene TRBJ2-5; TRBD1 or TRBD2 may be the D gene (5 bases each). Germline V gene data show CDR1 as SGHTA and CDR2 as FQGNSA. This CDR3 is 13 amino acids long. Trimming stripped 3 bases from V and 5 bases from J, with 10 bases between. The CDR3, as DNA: TGTGCCAGCAGCTTGGCCGGGGCGGAGACCCAGTACTTC. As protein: CASSLAGAETQYF. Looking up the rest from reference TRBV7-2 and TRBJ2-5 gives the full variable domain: GAGVSQSPSNKVTEKGKDVELRCDPISGHTALYWYRQSLGQGLEFLIYFQGNSAPDKSGLPSDRFSAERTGGSVSTLTIQRTQQEDSAVYLCASSLAGAETQYFGPGTRLLVL.

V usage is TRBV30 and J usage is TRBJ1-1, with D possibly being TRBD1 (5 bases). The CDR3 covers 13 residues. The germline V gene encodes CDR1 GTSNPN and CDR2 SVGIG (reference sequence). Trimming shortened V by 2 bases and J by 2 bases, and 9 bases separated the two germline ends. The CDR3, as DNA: TGTGCCTGGAGTACGACAGAAAACACTGAAGCTTTCTTT. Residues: CAWSTTENTEAFF. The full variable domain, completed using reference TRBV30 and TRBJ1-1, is SQTIHQWPATLVQPVGSPLSLECTVEGTSNPNLYWYRQAAGRGLQLLFYSVGIGQISSEVPQNLSASRPQDRQFILSSKKLLLSDSGFYLCAWSTTENTEAFFGQGTRLTVV.

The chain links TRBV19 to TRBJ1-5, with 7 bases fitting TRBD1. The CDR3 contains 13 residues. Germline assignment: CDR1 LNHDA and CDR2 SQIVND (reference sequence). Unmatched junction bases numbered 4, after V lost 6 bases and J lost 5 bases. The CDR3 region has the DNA TGTGCCAGTAGGGGACAGTTACATCAGCCCCAGCATTTT. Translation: CASRGQLHQPQHF.

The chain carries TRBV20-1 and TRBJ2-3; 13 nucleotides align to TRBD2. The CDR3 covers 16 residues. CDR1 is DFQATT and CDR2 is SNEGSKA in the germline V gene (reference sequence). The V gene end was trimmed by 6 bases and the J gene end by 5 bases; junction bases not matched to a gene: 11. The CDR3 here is CSATTSGGAVGDTQYF. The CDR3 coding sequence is TGCAGTGCGACTACTAGCGGGGGGGCCGTGGGAGATACGCAGTATTTT.

The CDR3 here is CASSPSTVGVLSGNTIYF. As DNA, the CDR3 is TGTGCCAGCTCACCTTCAACTGTCGGAGTCCTCTCTGGAAACACCATATATTTT. The chain couples TRBV18 to TRBJ1-3, with D uncertain. The CDR3 runs 18 residues. V dropped 3 bases and J dropped 0 bases, with 18 bases sitting between them. The V gene's germline CDR1 is KGHSH and CDR2 LQKENI.

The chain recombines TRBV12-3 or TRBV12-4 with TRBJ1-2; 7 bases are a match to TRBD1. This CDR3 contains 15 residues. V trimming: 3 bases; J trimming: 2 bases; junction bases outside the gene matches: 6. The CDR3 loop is CASSFTGQRNYGYTF. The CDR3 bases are TGTGCCAGCAGTTTTACGGGACAGCGAAACTATGGCTACACCTTC.

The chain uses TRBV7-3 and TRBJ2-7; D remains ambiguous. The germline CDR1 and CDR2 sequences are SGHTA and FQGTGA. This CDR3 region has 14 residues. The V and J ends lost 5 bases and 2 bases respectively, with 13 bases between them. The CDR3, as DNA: TGTGCCAGCAGCCCCCAGACGGGTACCTACGAGCAGTACTTC. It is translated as CASSPQTGTYEQYF.

CDR3 nucleotides: TGTGCCAGCAGCCCCGCCGGGTTCGAGCAGTACTTC. Residues: CASSPAGFEQYF. The chain couples TRBV3-1 to TRBJ2-7; D call uncertain. Looked up from germline, CDR1 is LGHDT and CDR2 is YNNKEL (reference sequence). With 4 bases removed from V and 6 bases from J, the gap between germline ends came to 10 bases. This CDR3 is 12 amino acids long.

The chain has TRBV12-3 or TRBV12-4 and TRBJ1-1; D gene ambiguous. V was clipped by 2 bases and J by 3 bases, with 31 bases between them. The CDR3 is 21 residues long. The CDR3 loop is CASSLFWGRRKGRSRDTEAFF. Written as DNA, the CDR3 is TGTGCCAGCAGTTTATTTTGGGGAAGACGCAAAGGTCGGTCGAGGGACACTGAAGCTTTCTTT.

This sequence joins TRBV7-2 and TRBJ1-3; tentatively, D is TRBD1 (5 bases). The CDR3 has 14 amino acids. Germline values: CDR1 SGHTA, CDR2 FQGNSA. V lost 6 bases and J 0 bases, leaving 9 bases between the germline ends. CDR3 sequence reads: CASSAGGSGNTIYF. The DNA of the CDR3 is TGTGCCAGCAGTGCGGGGGGCTCTGGAAACACCATATATTTT.

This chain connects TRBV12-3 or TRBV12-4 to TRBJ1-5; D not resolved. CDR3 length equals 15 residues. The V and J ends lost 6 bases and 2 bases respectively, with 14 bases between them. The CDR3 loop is CASREASYGNQPQHF. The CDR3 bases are TGTGCCAGCAGGGAGGCTAGCTATGGCAATCAGCCCCAGCATTTT.

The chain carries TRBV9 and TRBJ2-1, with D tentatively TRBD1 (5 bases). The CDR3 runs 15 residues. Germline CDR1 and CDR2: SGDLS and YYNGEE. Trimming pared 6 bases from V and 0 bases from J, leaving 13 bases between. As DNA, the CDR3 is TGTGCCAGCAACCAGGGCGCGAGCTCCTACAATGAGCAGTTCTTC. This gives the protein CASNQGASSYNEQFF.